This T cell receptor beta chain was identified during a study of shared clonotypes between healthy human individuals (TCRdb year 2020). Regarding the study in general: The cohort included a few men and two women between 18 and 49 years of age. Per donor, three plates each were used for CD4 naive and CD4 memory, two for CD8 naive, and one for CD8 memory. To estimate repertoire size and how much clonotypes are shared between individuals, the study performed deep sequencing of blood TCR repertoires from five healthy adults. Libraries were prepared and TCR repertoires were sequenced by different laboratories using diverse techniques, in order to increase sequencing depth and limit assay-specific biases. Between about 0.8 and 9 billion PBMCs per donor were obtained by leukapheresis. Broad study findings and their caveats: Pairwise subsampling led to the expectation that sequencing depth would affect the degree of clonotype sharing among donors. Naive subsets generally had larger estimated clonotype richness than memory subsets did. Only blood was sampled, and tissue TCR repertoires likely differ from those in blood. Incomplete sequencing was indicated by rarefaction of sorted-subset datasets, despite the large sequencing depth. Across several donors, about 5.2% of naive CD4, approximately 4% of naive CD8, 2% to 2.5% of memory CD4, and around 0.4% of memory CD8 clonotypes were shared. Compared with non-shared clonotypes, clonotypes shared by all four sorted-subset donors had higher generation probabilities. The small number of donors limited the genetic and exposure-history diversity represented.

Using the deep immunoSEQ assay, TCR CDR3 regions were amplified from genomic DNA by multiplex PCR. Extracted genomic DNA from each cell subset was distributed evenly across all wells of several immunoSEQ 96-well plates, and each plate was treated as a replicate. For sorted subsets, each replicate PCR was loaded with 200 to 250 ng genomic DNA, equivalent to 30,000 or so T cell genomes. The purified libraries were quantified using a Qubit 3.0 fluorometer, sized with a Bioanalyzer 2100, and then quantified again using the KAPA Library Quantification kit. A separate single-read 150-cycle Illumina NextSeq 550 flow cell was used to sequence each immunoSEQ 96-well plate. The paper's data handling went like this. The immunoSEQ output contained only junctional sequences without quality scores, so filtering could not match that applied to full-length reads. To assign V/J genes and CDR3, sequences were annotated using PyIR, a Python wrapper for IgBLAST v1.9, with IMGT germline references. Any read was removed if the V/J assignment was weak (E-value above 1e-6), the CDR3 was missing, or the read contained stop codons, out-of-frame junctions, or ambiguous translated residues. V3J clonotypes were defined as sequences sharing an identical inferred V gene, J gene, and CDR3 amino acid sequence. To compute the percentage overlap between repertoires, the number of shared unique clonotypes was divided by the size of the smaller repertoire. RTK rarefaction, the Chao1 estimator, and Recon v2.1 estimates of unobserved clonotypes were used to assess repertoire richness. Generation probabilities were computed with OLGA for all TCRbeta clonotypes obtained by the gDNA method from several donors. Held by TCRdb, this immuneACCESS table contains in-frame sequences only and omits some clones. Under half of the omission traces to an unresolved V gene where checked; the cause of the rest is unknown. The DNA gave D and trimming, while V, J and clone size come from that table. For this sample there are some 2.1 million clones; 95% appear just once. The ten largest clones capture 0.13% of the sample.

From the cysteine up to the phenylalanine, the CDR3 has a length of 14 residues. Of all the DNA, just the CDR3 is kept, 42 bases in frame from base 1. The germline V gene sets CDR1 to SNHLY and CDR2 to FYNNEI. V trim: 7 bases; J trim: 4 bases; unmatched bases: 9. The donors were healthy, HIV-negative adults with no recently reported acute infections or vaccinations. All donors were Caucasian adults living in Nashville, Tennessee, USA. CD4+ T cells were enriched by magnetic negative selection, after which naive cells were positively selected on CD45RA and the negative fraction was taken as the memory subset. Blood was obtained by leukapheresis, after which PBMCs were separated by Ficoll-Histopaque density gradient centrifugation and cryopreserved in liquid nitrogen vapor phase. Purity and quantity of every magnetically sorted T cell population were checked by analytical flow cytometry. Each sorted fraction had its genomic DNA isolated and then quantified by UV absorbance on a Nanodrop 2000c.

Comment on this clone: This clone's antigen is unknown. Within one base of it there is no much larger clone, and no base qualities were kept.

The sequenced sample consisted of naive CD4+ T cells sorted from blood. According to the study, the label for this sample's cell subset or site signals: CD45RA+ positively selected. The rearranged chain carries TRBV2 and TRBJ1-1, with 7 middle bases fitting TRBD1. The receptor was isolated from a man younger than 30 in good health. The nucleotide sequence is TGTGCCAGCACATTGACAGGGCAGGGCACTGAAGCTTTCTTT. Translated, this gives CASTLTGQGTEAFF.